The source of this T cell receptor (beta chain) is a study of T cells after yellow fever vaccination (dated by TCRdb to about 2019). Some background on the complete study: The SMART-Seq v4 Ultra Low Input RNA kit was used to prepare libraries from fractions with low cell numbers. To follow T-cell clones before and after both primary and booster YFV17D yellow fever vaccination, bulk TCR alpha and beta repertoires underwent longitudinal sequencing. Two healthy male donors, one aged 18 to 30 and one aged 30 to 40 years, were included in the cohort. Blood was drawn at multiple timepoints before and after primary and secondary immunization, with bulk PBMC replicates and cell subsets isolated. The study at large found these results: A small share of clonotypes was detected in both CD4 and CD8 compartments, with the overlap likely arising from convergent recombination. After the booster, most of the clones that had expanded following primary vaccination were detected again (approximately 96% of CD4 and 80% to 90% of CD8), which suggests that memory was broadly maintained. The secondary T-cell response was weaker than the primary response but faster, peaking on day 5 instead of day 15. Because abundant contaminating clonotypes from the bulk population could be contained in FACS-sorted repertoires, computational filtering was required. Only a couple of donors were included in the study, so the extent to which the findings can be generalized is limited.

Turning to this clonotype: The specificity of this receptor is unknown. Base qualities were left out, and no much larger clone turns up one base away.

The treatment or condition label of this sample denotes: live attenuated yellow fever vaccine strain. At each blood-draw timepoint, two biological replicates of bulk PBMCs were collected. A standard Ficoll-Paque protocol was used to isolate PBMCs from peripheral blood. RNA was extracted with TriZol from bulk PBMCs, CD4 and CD8 fractions, and dextramer-positive and dextramer-negative fractions. CDR1 LGHNA and CDR2 YSLEER were looked up in the germline V gene. CDR3 length: 16 amino acids, cysteine to phenylalanine. The sequence is cut down to CDR3 DNA, 48 bases in frame from base 1. Germline trimming amounts to 8 bases on V and 0 bases on J, with 9 as the count of junction bases outside the gene matches. TCR cDNA was synthesized by 5'RACE template switching, through which a universal primer site and unique molecular identifiers were introduced. Priming of cDNA synthesis was performed from both the TCR alpha and TCR beta constant segments. Library amplification used two PCR steps, and the second PCR step added sample barcodes and sequencing adapters. Sequencing of the libraries was done on either Illumina HiSeq 2500 (2x100 bp) or NovaSeq (2x150 bp). The authors' analysis ran thus. MIGEC handled demultiplexing of reads and collapsing into UMI consensus sequences, while MiXCR performed V(D)J alignment. Vaccine-responding clonotypes were defined with edgeR using replicate PBMC samples, requiring FDR below 0.01 and a log2 fold change above 5 up to day 15. CD4 or CD8 identity was assigned to each bulk clonotype according to whether the clonotype was present at higher abundance in the sequenced CD4 repertoire or the sequenced CD8 repertoire. Using fastp trimming at Q25 and MiXCR clonotype assembly, TCRdb reanalyzed the public sequencing data and kept in-frame beta chains. Every entry covers one CDR3 protein and lists the most common genes and DNA from its rows. The V and J calls were determined by TCRdb, not by the authors. The sample data list hundreds of thousands of distinct CDR3 sequences, and over 9% of these were observed just once. The ten largest account for more than 12% of the sample.

The sample in question was PBMCs, obtained on the day of the yellow fever booster vaccination. The receptor was isolated from a man aged 30-40 years who received the YFV17D yellow fever vaccine. The sequence joins TRBV4-3 to TRBJ2-7, and 11 junction bases match TRBD1. The CDR3 protein: CASRDRGVSDSYEQYF. The sequence in DNA is TGCGCCAGCCGGGACAGGGGGGTGTCGGACTCCTACGAGCAGTACTTC.